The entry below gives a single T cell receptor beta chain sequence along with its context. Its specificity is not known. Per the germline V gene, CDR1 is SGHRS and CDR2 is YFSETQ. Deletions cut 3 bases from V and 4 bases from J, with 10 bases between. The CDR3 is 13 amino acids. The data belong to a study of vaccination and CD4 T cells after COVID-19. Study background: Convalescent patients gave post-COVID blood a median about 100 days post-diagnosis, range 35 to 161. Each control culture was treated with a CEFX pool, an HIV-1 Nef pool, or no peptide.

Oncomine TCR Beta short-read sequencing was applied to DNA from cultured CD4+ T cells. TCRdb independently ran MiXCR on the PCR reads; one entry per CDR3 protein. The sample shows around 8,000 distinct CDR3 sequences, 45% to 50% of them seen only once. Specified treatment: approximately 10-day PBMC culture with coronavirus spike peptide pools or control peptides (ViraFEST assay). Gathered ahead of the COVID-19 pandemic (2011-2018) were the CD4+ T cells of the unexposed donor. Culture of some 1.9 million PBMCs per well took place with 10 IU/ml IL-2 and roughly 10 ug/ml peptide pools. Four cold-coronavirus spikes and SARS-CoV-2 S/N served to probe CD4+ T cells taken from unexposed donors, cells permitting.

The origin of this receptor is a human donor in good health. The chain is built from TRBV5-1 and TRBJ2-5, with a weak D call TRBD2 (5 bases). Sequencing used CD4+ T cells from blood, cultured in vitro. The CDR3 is CASSWSGSETQYF. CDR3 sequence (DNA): TGCGCCAGCAGCTGGAGCGGTTCAGAGACCCAGTACTTC.